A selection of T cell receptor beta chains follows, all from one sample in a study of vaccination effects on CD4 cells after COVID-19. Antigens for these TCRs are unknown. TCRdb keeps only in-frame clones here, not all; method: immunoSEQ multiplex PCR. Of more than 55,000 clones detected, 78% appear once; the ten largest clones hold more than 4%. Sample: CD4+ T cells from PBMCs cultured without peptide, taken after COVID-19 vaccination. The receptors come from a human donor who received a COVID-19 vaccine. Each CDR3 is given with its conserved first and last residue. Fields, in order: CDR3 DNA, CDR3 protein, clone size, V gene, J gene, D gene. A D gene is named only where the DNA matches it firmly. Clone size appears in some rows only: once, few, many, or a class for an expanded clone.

CDR3 DNA: TGCGCCAGCAGCCCCTCAGGGGCTAGCACAGATACGCAGTATTTT; CDR3 protein: CASSPSGASTDTQYF; clone size: NA; V gene: TRBV5-1; J gene: TRBJ2-3; D gene: NA
CDR3 DNA: TGTGCCAGTAGTCGGACAGGGTCCTCCTACGAGCAGTACTTC; CDR3 protein: CASSRTGSSYEQYF; clone size: few; V gene: TRBV19; J gene: TRBJ2-7; D gene: TRBD1
CDR3 DNA: TGTGCCAGCAGCTTGGGAACAGGGTCAAAAATAGGTGGCTACACCTTC; CDR3 protein: CASSLGTGSKIGGYTF; clone size: NA; V gene: TRBV7-8; J gene: TRBJ1-2; D gene: NA
CDR3 DNA: TGTGCCAGCAGTTTAGAGGCCCAGGGGCCCGGGGAGCTGTTTTTT; CDR3 protein: CASSLEAQGPGELFF; clone size: NA; V gene: TRBV27; J gene: TRBJ2-2; D gene: NA
CDR3 DNA: TGTGCCTGGAGAGCAGGGGCCAATCAGCCCCAGCATTTT; CDR3 protein: CAWRAGANQPQHF; clone size: few; V gene: TRBV30; J gene: TRBJ1-5; D gene: NA
CDR3 DNA: TGTGCCAGCAAAGACAGTACCTACACTGAAGCTTTCTTT; CDR3 protein: CASKDSTYTEAFF; clone size: NA; V gene: TRBV6-5; J gene: TRBJ1-1; D gene: NA
CDR3 DNA: TGTGCCCTAAGGCCTTATGGGACCGGGGAGCTGTTTTTT; CDR3 protein: CALRPYGTGELFF; clone size: NA; V gene: TRBV30; J gene: TRBJ2-2; D gene: NA
CDR3 DNA: TGTGCCAGCAGTCCAGCCGGGGTTGGGACCTACGAGCAGTACTTC; CDR3 protein: CASSPAGVGTYEQYF; clone size: NA; V gene: TRBV7-2; J gene: TRBJ2-7; D gene: NA
CDR3 DNA: TGTGCCAGCAGTTTGGAGGGGGGGCGTGGGACCGGGGAGCTGTTTTTT; CDR3 protein: CASSLEGGRGTGELFF; clone size: NA; V gene: TRBV27; J gene: TRBJ2-2; D gene: NA
CDR3 DNA: TGCGCCAGCAGTGCCGGGGCTCAAGAGACCCAGTACTTC; CDR3 protein: CASSAGAQETQYF; clone size: NA; V gene: TRBV5-1; J gene: TRBJ2-5; D gene: NA
CDR3 DNA: TGTGCCAGCAGGGACATGAGGGGGAGCTCCTACAATGAGCAGTTCTTC; CDR3 protein: CASRDMRGSSYNEQFF; clone size: many; V gene: TRBV14; J gene: TRBJ2-1; D gene: NA
CDR3 DNA: TGTGCCAGCAGTTTAGGGGGGACAGGGGTGACTGAAGCTTTCTTT; CDR3 protein: CASSLGGTGVTEAFF; clone size: few; V gene: TRBV3-1/TRBV3-2; J gene: TRBJ1-1; D gene: TRBD1
CDR3 DNA: TGTGCCAGCAGCCCCTGGGGTGCTGGGGCCAACGTCCTGACTTTC; CDR3 protein: CASSPWGAGANVLTF; clone size: NA; V gene: TRBV27; J gene: TRBJ2-6; D gene: NA
CDR3 DNA: TGTGCCAGCAGTTACTCCCCGGGACAGCGGAACACTGAAGCTTTCTTT; CDR3 protein: CASSYSPGQRNTEAFF; clone size: NA; V gene: TRBV6-5; J gene: TRBJ1-1; D gene: TRBD1
CDR3 DNA: TGTGCCAGCGAGACGACCGGGACAGGGGTTGGCTACACCTTC; CDR3 protein: CASETTGTGVGYTF; clone size: NA; V gene: TRBV28; J gene: TRBJ1-2; D gene: TRBD1
CDR3 DNA: TGTGCCAGCAGTTTGGGTCGACCAGGAGCGAAAGCTTTCTTT; CDR3 protein: CASSLGRPGAKAFF; clone size: NA; V gene: TRBV27; J gene: TRBJ1-1; D gene: NA
CDR3 DNA: TGCGCCAGCAGCCACCCCGCCGGGTCAAAGTACTTC; CDR3 protein: CASSHPAGSKYF; clone size: NA; V gene: TRBV5-1; J gene: TRBJ2-7; D gene: NA
CDR3 DNA: TGTGCCAGAAGCTTCTGTAGGATACTCTACGAGCAGTACTTC; CDR3 protein: CARSFCRILYEQYF; clone size: few; V gene: TRBV5-3; J gene: TRBJ2-7; D gene: NA
CDR3 DNA: TGTGCCAGCAGTCCTCGGACAGTTCTTCCCTACGAGCAGTACTTC; CDR3 protein: CASSPRTVLPYEQYF; clone size: few; V gene: TRBV25-1; J gene: TRBJ2-7; D gene: NA
CDR3 DNA: TGTGCTAGTGGTGGGGAACCTGGGAGGTATGGCTACACCTTC; CDR3 protein: CASGGEPGRYGYTF; clone size: NA; V gene: TRBV12-5; J gene: TRBJ1-2; D gene: NA
CDR3 DNA: TGTGCCAGCAGCGGGGGACTAGCCGCCTACGAGCAGTACTTC; CDR3 protein: CASSGGLAAYEQYF; clone size: NA; V gene: TRBV2; J gene: TRBJ2-7; D gene: TRBD2
CDR3 DNA: TGTGCCAGTACTAAAGCGGGAGTGGGCAATGAGCAGTTCTTC; CDR3 protein: CASTKAGVGNEQFF; clone size: NA; V gene: TRBV11-2; J gene: TRBJ2-1; D gene: TRBD2
CDR3 DNA: TGTGCCAGCAGCCATGCGACTAGTTATGAGCAGTTCTTC; CDR3 protein: CASSHATSYEQFF; clone size: NA; V gene: TRBV3-1/TRBV3-2; J gene: TRBJ2-1; D gene: NA
CDR3 DNA: TGTGCCAGTAGCAGGGACAGAGCGACGAACACTGAAGCTTTCTTT; CDR3 protein: CASSRDRATNTEAFF; clone size: NA; V gene: TRBV19; J gene: TRBJ1-1; D gene: TRBD1
CDR3 DNA: TGTGCCAGCTCCCCGGACAGGGTTAGCAATCAGCCCCAGCATTTT; CDR3 protein: CASSPDRVSNQPQHF; clone size: few; V gene: TRBV27; J gene: TRBJ1-5; D gene: TRBD1
CDR3 DNA: TGTGCCAGCAGCGCTAGGGCAGGGGACCTTAGCAATCAGCCCCAGCATTTT; CDR3 protein: CASSARAGDLSNQPQHF; clone size: once; V gene: TRBV28; J gene: TRBJ1-5; D gene: NA
CDR3 DNA: TGCGCCAGCAGCCACTATCCGGGACAGGGGAATGAAAAACTGTTTTTT; CDR3 protein: CASSHYPGQGNEKLFF; clone size: NA; V gene: TRBV4-3; J gene: TRBJ1-4; D gene: TRBD1
CDR3 DNA: TGTGCCAGCAGCTTGGGACGGGTTGACTATGGCTACACCTTC; CDR3 protein: CASSLGRVDYGYTF; clone size: few; V gene: TRBV5-6; J gene: TRBJ1-2; D gene: NA
CDR3 DNA: TGTGCCAGCAGCTTAGGGGTGGGAGGGGCGCGCACTGAAGCTTTCTTT; CDR3 protein: CASSLGVGGARTEAFF; clone size: NA; V gene: TRBV7-8; J gene: TRBJ1-1; D gene: NA
CDR3 DNA: TGTGCCAGCAGCCAAGCCCCGACCGGGGAGCTGTTTTTT; CDR3 protein: CASSQAPTGELFF; clone size: few; V gene: TRBV14; J gene: TRBJ2-2; D gene: NA
CDR3 DNA: TGTGCCAGCTCAGACAATAACTATGGCTACACCTTC; CDR3 protein: CASSDNNYGYTF; clone size: NA; V gene: TRBV18; J gene: TRBJ1-2; D gene: NA